This T cell receptor beta chain was documented in a study of blood T cell repertoires in COVID-19. Study summary: Specimens from acute and convalescent COVID-19 originated in the United States, Italy and Spain. In each case, the material was cDNA or gDNA derived from T cells, B-cell-depleted T cells, or PBMCs.

Original handling: Researchers report that nucleated cell counts were estimated from reference gene primer amplification. Libraries were prepared by immunoSEQ multiplex PCR; TCRdb keeps only in-frame clonotypes and omits some of them. The DNA gave D and trimming, while V, J and clone size come from that table. The table lists 200,000 to 250,000 clones, roughly 78% of them singletons. The CDR3 sequence is 14 residues long. The V end was cut by 2 bases, the J end by 2 bases, with 9 bases between. Germline V gene lookup returns CDR1 SGDLS and CDR2 YYNGEE. Sample: peripheral blood. This TCR was sampled from a woman aged 40 to 55 with acute or convalescent COVID-19. This chain links TRBV9 with TRBJ2-3; D is undetermined. CDR3 nucleotides: TGTGCCAGCAGCGTGACACGTTACACAGATACGCAGTATTTT. Translated, it gives CASSVTRYTDTQYF.